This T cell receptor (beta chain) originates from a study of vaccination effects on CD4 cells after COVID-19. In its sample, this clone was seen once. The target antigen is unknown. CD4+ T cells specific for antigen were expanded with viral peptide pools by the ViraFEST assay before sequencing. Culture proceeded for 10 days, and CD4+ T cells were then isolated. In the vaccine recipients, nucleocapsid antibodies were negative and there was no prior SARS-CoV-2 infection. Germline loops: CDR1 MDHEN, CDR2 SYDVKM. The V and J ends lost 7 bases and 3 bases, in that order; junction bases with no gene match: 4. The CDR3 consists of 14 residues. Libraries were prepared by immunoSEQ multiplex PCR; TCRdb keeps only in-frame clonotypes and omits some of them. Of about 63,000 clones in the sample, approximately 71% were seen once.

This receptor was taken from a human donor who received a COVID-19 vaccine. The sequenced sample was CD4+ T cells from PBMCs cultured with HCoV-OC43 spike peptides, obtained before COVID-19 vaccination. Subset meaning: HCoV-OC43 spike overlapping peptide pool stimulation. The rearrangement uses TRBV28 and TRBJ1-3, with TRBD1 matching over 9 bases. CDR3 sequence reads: CASTLGQGGNTIYF. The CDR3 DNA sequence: TGTGCCAGCACTTTGGGACAGGGTGGAAACACCATATATTTT. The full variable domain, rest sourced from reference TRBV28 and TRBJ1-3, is DVKVTQSSRYLVKRTGEKVFLECVQDMDHENMFWYRQDPGLGLRLIYFSYDVKMKEKGDIPEGYSVSREKKERFSLILESASTNQTSMYLCASTLGQGGNTIYFGEGSWLTVV.